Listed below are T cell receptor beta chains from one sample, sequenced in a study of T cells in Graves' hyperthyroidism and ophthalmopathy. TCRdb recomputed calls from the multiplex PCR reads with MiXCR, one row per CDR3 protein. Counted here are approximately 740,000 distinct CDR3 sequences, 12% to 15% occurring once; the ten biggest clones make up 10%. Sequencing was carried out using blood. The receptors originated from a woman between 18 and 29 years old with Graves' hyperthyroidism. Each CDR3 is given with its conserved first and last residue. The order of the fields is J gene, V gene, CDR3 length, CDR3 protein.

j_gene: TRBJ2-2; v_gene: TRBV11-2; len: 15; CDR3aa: CASSLIRGQHGELFF
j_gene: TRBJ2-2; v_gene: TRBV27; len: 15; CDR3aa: CASSLIGANTGELFF
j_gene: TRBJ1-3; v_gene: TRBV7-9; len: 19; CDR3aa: CASSFPPWDGGDVGNTIYF
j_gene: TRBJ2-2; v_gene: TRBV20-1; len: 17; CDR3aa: CSARDVTKTKNTGELFF
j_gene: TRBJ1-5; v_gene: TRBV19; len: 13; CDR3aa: CASRVYSNQPQHF
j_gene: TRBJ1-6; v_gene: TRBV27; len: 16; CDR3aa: CASCNRRGYENSPLHF
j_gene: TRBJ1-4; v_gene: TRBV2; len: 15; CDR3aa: CASSEPDSSWEKLFF
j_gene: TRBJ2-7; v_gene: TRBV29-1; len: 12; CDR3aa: CSVQLVAYEQYF
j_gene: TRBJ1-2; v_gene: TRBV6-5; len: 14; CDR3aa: CASSYARGAYGYTF
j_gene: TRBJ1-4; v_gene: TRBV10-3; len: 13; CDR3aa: CAISEWGREKLFF
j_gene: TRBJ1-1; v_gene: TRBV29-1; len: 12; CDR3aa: CSVDVGGPEAFF
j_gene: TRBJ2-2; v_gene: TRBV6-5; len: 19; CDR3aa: CASSYSTSYRGLLTGELFF
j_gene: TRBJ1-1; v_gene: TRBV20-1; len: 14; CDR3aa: CSARMGGSETEAFF
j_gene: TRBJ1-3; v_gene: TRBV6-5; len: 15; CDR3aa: CASSFTAVAGNTIYF
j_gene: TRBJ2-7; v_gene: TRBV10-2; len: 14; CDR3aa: CASSEKRLAVEQYF
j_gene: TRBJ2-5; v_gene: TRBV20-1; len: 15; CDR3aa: CSAQDWFKYQETQYF
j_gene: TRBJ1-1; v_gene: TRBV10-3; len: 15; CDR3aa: CAISDGVVGNTEAFF
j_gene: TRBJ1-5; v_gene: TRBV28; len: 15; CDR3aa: CASSSGDLERQPQHF
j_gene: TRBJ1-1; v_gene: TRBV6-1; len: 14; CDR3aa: CASTMGTLNTEAFF
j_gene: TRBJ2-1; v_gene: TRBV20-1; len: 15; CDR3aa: CSARGLTSSYNEQFF
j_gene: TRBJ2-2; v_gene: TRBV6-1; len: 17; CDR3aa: CASSEGGSGSVTGELFF
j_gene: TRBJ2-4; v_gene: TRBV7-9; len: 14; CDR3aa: CASRKLGQGDIQYF